This entry lists 20 T cell receptor beta chains sequenced from one sample in a study of T cells in Graves' hyperthyroidism and ophthalmopathy. Amplification yielded TCR beta CDR3 regions, with RNA transcripts as the source. An initial round of RT-PCR targeting the TCR CDR3 relied on the HTBI primer set. One entry per CDR3 protein results from TCRdb running MiXCR on the multiplex PCR reads. Of some 360,000 distinct CDR3 sequences in the sample, about 15% were seen once. The sequenced sample was blood. These receptors originate from a woman aged 60-70 years with Graves' hyperthyroidism.

This clonotype was recorded at least ten times. The gene calls are TRBV5-1 and TRBJ1-2; TRBD1 aligns across 9 bases. In germline, CDR1 is SGHRS, CDR2 YFSETQ. The V gene end was trimmed by 4 bases and the J gene end by 4 bases; junction bases not matched to a gene: 5. The CDR3 has 14 amino acids. The CDR3 spells CASSVDRGIYGYTF. DNA of the CDR3: TGCGCCAGCAGCGTAGACAGGGGGATCTATGGCTACACCTTC.

The table lists this clonotype with a few counts. The chain carries TRBV29-1 and TRBJ2-5, with TRBD1 identical over 11 bases. This CDR3 is built from 13 residues. J lost 5 bases, V lost 4 bases, and 3 bases had no gene match. Looked up from germline, CDR1 is SQVTM and CDR2 is ANQGSEA. The CDR3 DNA follows: TGCAGCGTTGGATGGACAGGGGGCGAGACCCAGTACTTC. Residues: CSVGWTGGETQYF.

There are a few counts of this clonotype. The chain employs TRBV25-1 and TRBJ2-5, with TRBD1 identical over 9 bases. V lost 5 bases to trimming and J lost 5 bases; unmatched junction nucleotides: 9. Germline lookup yields CDR1 MGHDK and CDR2 SYGVNS. This CDR3 has 15 residues. The CDR3 coding sequence is TGTGCCAGCAGTTACGGGACAGGGAAAGGGGAGACCCAGTACTTC. Its translation: CASSYGTGKGETQYF.

This clonotype was found many times. The chain combines TRBV5-1 with TRBJ2-2; 9 bases are a match to TRBD2. J was trimmed by 4 bases and V by 0 bases; bases with no gene match: 1. This CDR3 region has 15 residues. Germline V lookup: CDR1 SGHRS, CDR2 YFSETQ. CDR3 bases: TGCGCCAGCAGCTTGGATAGCGGGAGCACCGGGGAGCTGTTTTTT. Its protein product is CASSLDSGSTGELFF.

V gene TRBV4-1 combines with J gene TRBJ2-6, with 8 bases that match TRBD1. The V gene's germline CDR1 is MGHRA and CDR2 YSYEKL. The CDR3 runs to 15 residues. The junction had 3 bases not matched to a gene; V was cut back by 6 bases and J by 2 bases. CDR3 DNA sequence: TGCGCCAGCAGGGACAGGGCTGCTGGGGCCAACGTCCTGACTTTC. It specifies CASRDRAAGANVLTF.

A few counts support this clonotype. The chain has TRBV6-1 and TRBJ1-5; 12 bases are shared with TRBD1. The CDR3 runs 15 residues. CDR1 and CDR2 (germline): MNHNS, SASEGT. V lost 11 bases and J lost 2; bases outside the gene matches: 7. The CDR3 DNA sequence: TGTGCCTCCGGGACAGGGGGCGCGGGCAATCAGCCCCAGCATTTT. Translation gives CASGTGGAGNQPQHF.

This chain uses TRBV7-6 with TRBJ2-7, with D possibly being TRBD1 or TRBD2 (5 bases each). The length of the CDR3 is 17 residues. The germline V gene encodes CDR1 SGHVS and CDR2 FNYEAQ. V was shortened by 1 base and J by 5 bases, with 21 bases between the two germline ends. The CDR3 sequence is CASSLGGGGTGLHEQYF. In nucleotides, the CDR3 is TGTGCCAGCAGCTTAGGAGGAGGAGGTACAGGTCTGCACGAGCAGTACTTC.

A word on this clonotype: This sequence may be a read error, since a much larger clone differs from it by one base. The J gene is TRBJ2-5, the V gene TRBV30, with D possibly being TRBD1 or TRBD2 (5 bases each). CDR3 length: 14 residues. The V gene's germline CDR1 is GTSNPN and CDR2 SVGIG (reference sequence). The CDR3 bases are TGTGCCTGGAGTTCTGGGGGATTAAGGGAGACCCGGTACTTC. Translated, it gives CAWSSGGLRETRYF.

This clonotype was recorded only once. The germline gene is not matched at one end of the junction; a read error may be the cause. V and J are TRBV12-3 or TRBV12-4 and TRBJ1-5; D gene unclear. This CDR3 comprises 18 residues. The CDR3 spells CASSLVAGDLYSNQPRHF. CDR3 DNA: TGTGCCAGCAGTTTAGTAGCAGGAGATTTATATAGCAATCAGCCCCGGCATTTT.

The chain is built from TRBV20-1 and TRBJ2-1; 9 bases are shared with TRBD2. The V segment lost 3 bases and the J segment 8 bases; nucleotides outside the gene matches: 8. The CDR3 runs 14 residues. Per the germline V gene, CDR1 is DFQATT and CDR2 is SNEGSKA (reference sequence). The CDR3 reads CSARPGLALDEQFF. CDR3 bases: TGCAGTGCTAGGCCGGGACTAGCATTAGATGAGCAGTTCTTC.

The gene calls are TRBV25-1 and TRBJ2-5; D is undetermined. Per germline, CDR1 MGHDK and CDR2 SYGVNS. This CDR3 has 15 amino acids. The ends were cut back, 3 bases at V and 1 base at J, with 12 bases in the middle. Here the CDR3 DNA reads TGTGCCAGCAGTGAGCGTATTAGAATCCAAGAGACCCAGTACTTC. It specifies CASSERIRIQETQYF.

The sample holds a few counts of this clonotype. The J gene is TRBJ1-4, the V gene TRBV10-3, with 8 bases matching TRBD1. Germline CDR1 is ENHRY and CDR2 is SYGVKD. V dropped 7 bases and J dropped 5; count of bases not matched to a gene: 3. This CDR3 has 13 residues. The CDR3 is CAINRDRNEKLFF. In DNA, the CDR3 is TGTGCCATCAACCGGGACAGGAATGAAAAACTGTTTTTT.

This clonotype was recorded at least ten times. This sequence joins TRBV6-2 or TRBV6-3 and TRBJ2-5, with 11 bases fitting TRBD2. Germline V gene lookup returns CDR1 MNHEY and CDR2 SVGEGT. The length of the CDR3 is 20 residues. V gave up 10 bases and J gave up 5 bases; unmatched junction bases: 27. The CDR3 DNA follows: TGTGCCACCAGAGTCAGGGGCCCAAATAGCGGGAGGGCCTCCGCGGAGACCCAGTACTTC. This gives the protein CATRVRGPNSGRASAETQYF.

The chain couples TRBV18 to TRBJ1-2, with D perhaps TRBD1 (6 bases). CDR1 and CDR2 (germline): KGHSH, LQKENI. V lost 2 bases and J lost 6, with 16 bases in between. The CDR3 consists of 15 residues. This chain's CDR3 is CASSPVPIGGDGYTF. The CDR3 nucleotides are TGTGCCAGCTCACCAGTTCCCATCGGGGGCGATGGCTACACCTTC.

Concerning this clonotype itself: An end of the junction differs from the germline gene, which may be a read error. The chain is built from TRBV28 and TRBJ2-2; 9 nucleotides match TRBD2. Germline V gene lookup returns CDR1 MDHEN and CDR2 SYDVKM. The CDR3 runs to 15 residues. This CDR3 is CASILAGVNTGELFF. As DNA, the CDR3 is TGTGCCAGCATTTTAGCGGGAGTGAACACCGGGGAGCTGTTTTTT.

The chain is built from TRBV9 and TRBJ2-5; the D call may be TRBD1 or TRBD2 (5 bases each). The germline V gene has CDR1 SGDLS and CDR2 YYNGEE. The CDR3 is 13 residues long. Trimming stripped 3 bases from V and 1 base from J, with 7 bases between. The CDR3 is CASSAGTQETQYF. The CDR3 DNA reads TGTGCCAGCAGCGCCGGGACCCAAGAGACCCAGTACTTC.

This clonotype was seen repeatedly, ten times or more. The rearrangement links TRBV6-2 or TRBV6-3 to TRBJ2-7; unclear D gene. The V gene's germline CDR1 is MNHEY and CDR2 SVGEGT. Trimming cost V 0 bases and J 0 bases, with 12 bases left between them. The CDR3 runs to 16 residues. CDR3 in DNA: TGTGCCAGCAGTTACTCGGCGGAAGTCCTCTCCTACGAGCAGTACTTC. It yields the protein CASSYSAEVLSYEQYF.

The table lists this clonotype with many counts. J is TRBJ2-7 and V is TRBV20-1; D may be TRBD2 (6 bases). Per germline, CDR1 DFQATT and CDR2 SNEGSKA (reference sequence). The germline V and J ends were trimmed by 0 bases and 5 bases, with 14 bases remaining between them. The CDR3 totals 14 residues. This CDR3 is CSAREGGNDNEQYF. Here the CDR3 DNA reads TGCAGTGCTAGAGAAGGAGGGAATGACAACGAGCAGTACTTC.

In its sample, this clonotype was seen many times. This CDR3 reads CASSAPTGNEAFF. The CDR3 nucleotides are TGTGCCAGCAGTGCTCCGACAGGGAACGAAGCTTTCTTT. V gene TRBV6-1 combines with J gene TRBJ1-1; 7 bases match TRBD1. The CDR3 is 13 residues long. The germline gives CDR1 MNHNS, CDR2 SASEGT. The junction had 7 bases not matched to a gene; V was cut back by 4 bases and J by 8 bases.

This clonotype has a handful of counts. The chain combines TRBV9 with TRBJ1-2; D unresolved. Per the germline V gene, CDR1 is SGDLS and CDR2 is YYNGEE. V lost 4 bases and J lost 7, with 11 bases in between. CDR3 length: 12 residues. CDR3 residues: CASSTPWGGYTF. The CDR3, as DNA: TGTGCCAGCAGCACCCCATGGGGTGGCTACACCTTC.